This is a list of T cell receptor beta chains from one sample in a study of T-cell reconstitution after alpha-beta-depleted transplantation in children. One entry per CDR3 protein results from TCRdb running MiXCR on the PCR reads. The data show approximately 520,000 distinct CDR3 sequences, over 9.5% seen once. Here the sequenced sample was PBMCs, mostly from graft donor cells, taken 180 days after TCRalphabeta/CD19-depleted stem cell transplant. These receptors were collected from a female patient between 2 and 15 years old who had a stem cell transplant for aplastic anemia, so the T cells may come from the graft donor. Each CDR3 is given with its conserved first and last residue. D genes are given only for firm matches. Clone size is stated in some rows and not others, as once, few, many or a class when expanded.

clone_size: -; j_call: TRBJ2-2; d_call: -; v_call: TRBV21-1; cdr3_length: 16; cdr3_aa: CASSTIWREVTGELFF; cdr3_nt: TGTGCCAGCAGCACAATCTGGCGGGAGGTCACCGGGGAGCTGTTTTTT
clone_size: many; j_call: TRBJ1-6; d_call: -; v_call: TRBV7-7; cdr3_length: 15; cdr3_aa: CATRKDPGENSPLHF; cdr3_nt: TGTGCCACCAGGAAAGACCCCGGAGAGAATTCACCCCTCCACTTT
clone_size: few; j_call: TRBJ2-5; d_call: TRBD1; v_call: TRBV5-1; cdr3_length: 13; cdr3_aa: CAGATGGGETQYF; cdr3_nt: TGCGCCGGCGCGACAGGGGGTGGAGAGACCCAGTACTTC
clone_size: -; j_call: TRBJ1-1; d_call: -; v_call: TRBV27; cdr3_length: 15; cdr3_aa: CASSFHRAPGTEAFF; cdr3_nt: TGTGCCAGCAGTTTCCACCGGGCTCCAGGTACTGAAGCTTTCTTT
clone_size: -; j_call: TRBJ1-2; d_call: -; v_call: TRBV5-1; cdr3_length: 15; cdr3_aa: CASSPAGGRNYGYTF; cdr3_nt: TGCGCCAGCAGCCCGGCGGGGGGACGTAACTATGGCTACACCTTC
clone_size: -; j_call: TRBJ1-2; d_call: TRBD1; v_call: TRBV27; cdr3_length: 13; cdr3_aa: CASSWTGAFGYTF; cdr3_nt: TGTGCCAGCAGTTGGACAGGGGCATTTGGCTACACCTTC
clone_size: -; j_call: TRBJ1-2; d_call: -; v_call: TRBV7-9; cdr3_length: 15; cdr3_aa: CASSLEGKRNYGYTF; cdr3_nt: TGTGCCAGCAGCTTAGAGGGCAAGAGGAACTATGGCTACACCTTC
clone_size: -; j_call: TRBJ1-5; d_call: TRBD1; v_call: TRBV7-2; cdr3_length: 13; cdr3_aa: CASSNDRAQPQHF; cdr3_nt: TGTGCCAGCAGCAACGACAGGGCTCAGCCCCAGCATTTT
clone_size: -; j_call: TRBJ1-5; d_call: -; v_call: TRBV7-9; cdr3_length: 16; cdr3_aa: CASSNLSGVFNQPQHF; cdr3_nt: TGTGCCAGCAGCAACCTTAGCGGGGTTTTCAATCAGCCCCAGCATTTT
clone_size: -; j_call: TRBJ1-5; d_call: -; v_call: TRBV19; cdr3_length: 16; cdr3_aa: CASSIDPVRSNQPQHF; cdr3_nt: TGTGCCAGTAGTATAGATCCGGTGCGGAGCAATCAGCCCCAGCATTTT
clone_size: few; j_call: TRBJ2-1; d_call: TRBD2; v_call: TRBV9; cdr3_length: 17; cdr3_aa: CASSVGGAQSSYNEQFF; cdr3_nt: TGTGCCAGCAGCGTCGGGGGGGCCCAAAGCTCCTACAATGAGCAGTTCTTC
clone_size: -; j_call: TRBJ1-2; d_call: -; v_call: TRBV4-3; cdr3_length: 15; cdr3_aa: CASSQAQARYLGYTF; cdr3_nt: TGCGCCAGCAGCCAAGCCCAGGCTCGATATCTCGGCTACACCTTC
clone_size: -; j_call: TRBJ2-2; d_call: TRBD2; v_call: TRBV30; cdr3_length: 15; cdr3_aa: CAWSVPSLAAGELFF; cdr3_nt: TGTGCCTGGAGTGTACCCAGTCTAGCGGCCGGGGAGCTGTTTTTT
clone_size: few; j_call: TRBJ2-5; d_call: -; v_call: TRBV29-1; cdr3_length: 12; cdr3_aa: CSVAVSQETQYF; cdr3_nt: TGCAGCGTTGCCGTCAGCCAAGAGACCCAGTACTTC
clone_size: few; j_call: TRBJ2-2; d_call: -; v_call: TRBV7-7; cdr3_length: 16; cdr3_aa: CASSLVTHQDTGELFF; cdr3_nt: TGTGCCAGCAGCTTAGTTACCCACCAGGACACCGGGGAGCTGTTTTTT
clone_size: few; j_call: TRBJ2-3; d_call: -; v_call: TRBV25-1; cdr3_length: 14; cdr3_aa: CASSGEGRGDTQYF; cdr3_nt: TGTGCCAGCAGTGGAGAGGGCCGGGGTGATACGCAGTATTTT
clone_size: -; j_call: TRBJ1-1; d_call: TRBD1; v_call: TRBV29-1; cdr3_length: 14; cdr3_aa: CSVSGQGWGAEAFF; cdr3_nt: TGCAGCGTTAGCGGACAGGGGTGGGGTGCTGAAGCTTTCTTT
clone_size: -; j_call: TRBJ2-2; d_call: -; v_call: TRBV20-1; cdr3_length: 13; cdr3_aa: CSASKTATGELFF; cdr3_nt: TGCAGTGCTAGCAAGACAGCAACCGGGGAGCTGTTTTTT
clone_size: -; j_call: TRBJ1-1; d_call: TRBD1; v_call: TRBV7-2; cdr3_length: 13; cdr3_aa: CASRPQGDTEAFF; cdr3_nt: TGTGCCAGCAGACCTCAGGGGGACACTGAAGCTTTCTTT
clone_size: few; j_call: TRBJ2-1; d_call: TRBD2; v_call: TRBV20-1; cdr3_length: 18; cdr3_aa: CSARDRGLAGNMLYEQFF; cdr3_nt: TGCAGTGCTAGAGATCGGGGGCTAGCGGGAAATATGCTATATGAGCAGTTCTTC
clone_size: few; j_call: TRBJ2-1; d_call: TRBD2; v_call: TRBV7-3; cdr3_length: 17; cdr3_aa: CASSLSTGTSEYNEQFF; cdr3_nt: TGTGCCAGCAGCTTATCCACCGGGACTAGCGAATACAATGAGCAGTTCTTC
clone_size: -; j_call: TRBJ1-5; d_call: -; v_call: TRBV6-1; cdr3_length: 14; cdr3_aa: CASSESVINQPQHF; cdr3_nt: TGTGCCAGCAGTGAATCCGTGATCAATCAGCCCCAGCATTTT
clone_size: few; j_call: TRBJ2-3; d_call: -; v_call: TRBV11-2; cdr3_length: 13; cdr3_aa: CASSLGLLDTQYF; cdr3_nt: TGTGCCAGCAGCTTGGGACTTTTAGATACGCAGTATTTT
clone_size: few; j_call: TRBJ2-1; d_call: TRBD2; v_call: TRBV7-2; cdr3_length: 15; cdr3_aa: CASSLVGLAPNEQFF; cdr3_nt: TGTGCCAGCAGCTTAGTGGGACTAGCGCCCAATGAGCAGTTCTTC
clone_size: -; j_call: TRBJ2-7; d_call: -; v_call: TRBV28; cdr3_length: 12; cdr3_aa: CASSLVEYEQYF; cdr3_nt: TGTGCCAGCAGTTTGGTAGAGTACGAGCAGTACTTC